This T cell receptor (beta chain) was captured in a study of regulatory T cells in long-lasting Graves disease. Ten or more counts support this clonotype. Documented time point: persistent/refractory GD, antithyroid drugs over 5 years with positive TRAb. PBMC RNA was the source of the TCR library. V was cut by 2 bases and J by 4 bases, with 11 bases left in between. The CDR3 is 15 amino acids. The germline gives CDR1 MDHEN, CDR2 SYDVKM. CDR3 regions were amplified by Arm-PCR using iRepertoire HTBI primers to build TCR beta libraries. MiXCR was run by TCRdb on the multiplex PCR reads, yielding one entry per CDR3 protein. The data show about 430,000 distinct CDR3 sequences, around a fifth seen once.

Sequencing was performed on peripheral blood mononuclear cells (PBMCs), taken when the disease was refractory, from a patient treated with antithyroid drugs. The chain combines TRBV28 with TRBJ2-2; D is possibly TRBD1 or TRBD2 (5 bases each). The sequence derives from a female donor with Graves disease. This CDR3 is CASSLAGAGTGELFF. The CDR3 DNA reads TGTGCCAGCAGTTTAGCCGGGGCGGGCACCGGGGAGCTGTTTTTT.